The rows below give T cell receptor beta chains drawn from one sample of a study of blood T cell repertoires in COVID-19. The assay was immunoSEQ multiplex PCR, and TCRdb's table has in-frame clones only and misses some. The sample includes approximately 220,000 clones, about 82% seen only once; the top ten take roughly 10%. Sequenced sample: peripheral blood. The receptors were sampled from an elderly woman with acute or convalescent COVID-19. Both conserved end residues are part of each CDR3. A D gene is named only where the DNA matches it firmly. A clone size is listed for some rows: how often the clone was seen (once, few, many), or a class if it is expanded.

d_call,v_call,clone_size,j_call,cdr3_aa
TRBD1,TRBV5-1,.,TRBJ2-3,CASSLDGTGGTDTQYF
TRBD1,TRBV3-1/TRBV3-2,.,TRBJ1-5,CASSQDSGDRAAYSNQPQHF
TRBD2,TRBV30,.,TRBJ2-1,CAWSVGTSGRRYEQFF
.,TRBV28,.,TRBJ2-1,CASSMDSQQFF
.,TRBV15,.,TRBJ2-5,CATSKGLSQETQYF
TRBD1,TRBV6-5,few,TRBJ1-1,CATHRGQNSEAFF
.,TRBV7-3,.,TRBJ1-1,CASSLTGPNTEAFF
.,TRBV5-4,.,TRBJ2-1,CASSLDRAHNEQFF
TRBD1,TRBV19,.,TRBJ1-2,CASSSRQGRNYGYTF
.,TRBV11-2,.,TRBJ2-7,CASSFRGTDTYEQYF
.,TRBV5-6,.,TRBJ1-1,CASSLPQKPAGAFF
.,TRBV9,.,TRBJ1-1,CASSLTGGPVGTEAFF
TRBD1,TRBV5-1,.,TRBJ1-2,CASSRGQDGYTF
TRBD1,TRBV28,.,TRBJ1-5,CASSRTGGNFDSQPQHF
.,TRBV6-4,.,TRBJ1-1,CASSEEEGNTEAFF
TRBD1,TRBV3-1/TRBV3-2,.,TRBJ1-2,CASSPLVRGPSGYTF
.,TRBV12-2,.,TRBJ1-1,CASRPWGRSNTEAFF
TRBD1,TRBV5-5,.,TRBJ1-5,CASSPGTASQPQHF
.,TRBV19,.,TRBJ1-1,CASSYAAGVGTEAFF
.,TRBV10-1,.,TRBJ2-2,CASSDDGRGTGELFF
.,TRBV4-3,.,TRBJ1-2,CASSQDTANYGYTF
TRBD1,TRBV11-2,.,TRBJ1-3,CASSLGQPAAGNTIYF
.,TRBV7-9,.,TRBJ2-3,CASSLGLGSTDTQYF
.,TRBV6-5,few,TRBJ2-7,CASSVYEQYF
.,TRBV7-2,.,TRBJ1-4,CASRPQSTNEKLFF
TRBD1,TRBV3-1/TRBV3-2,.,TRBJ2-2,CASSQLPQGAAGELFF
TRBD1,TRBV18,.,TRBJ1-5,CASSRNRQGAYSGQPQHF
TRBD1,TRBV2,once,TRBJ1-4,CASSFGQGGGRNEKLFF
TRBD1,TRBV11-3,.,TRBJ1-2,CASSLPTGQGVYGYTF
.,TRBV14,.,TRBJ2-2,CASSQDRTRDITGELFF
TRBD1,TRBV27,.,TRBJ1-3,CASSLRPGQGTNTIYF
TRBD1,TRBV7-3,.,TRBJ1-4,CASSRYRGEKLFF
.,TRBV20-1,.,TRBJ2-3,CSASSGSPDTQYF
TRBD1,TRBV18,.,TRBJ1-2,CASSPTGSYGYTF
.,TRBV18,few,TRBJ1-6,CASSGQGSSYNSPLHF
TRBD1,TRBV9,.,TRBJ1-2,CASSIGTDLRGDGYTF
.,TRBV4-1,.,TRBJ2-7,CASSQDAFGGHLTEQYF
TRBD1,TRBV11-1,.,TRBJ1-2,CASSPRGTGSLDGYTF
.,TRBV4-2,few,TRBJ1-1,CASSFSGNTEAFF
TRBD1,TRBV7-3,.,TRBJ1-5,CASSVGQGSNQPQHF